These T cell receptor beta chains were read from a single sample in a study of shared clonotypes between healthy human individuals. Clones were read by immunoSEQ multiplex PCR, and TCRdb kept only the in-frame ones, dropping some. Of about 2,500,000 clones listed, more than 80% are singletons. The source material was naive CD4+ T cells sorted from blood. These receptors all come from a man between 18 and 35 years old in good health. Each CDR3 is given with its conserved first and last residue. The D gene is left open where the match is weak. Not all rows give a size; the values are once, few, many and, for expanded clones, a class.

TRBV18,NA,TRBJ1-4,TRBD1,CASSPGTQGGEKLFF,TGTGCCAGCTCACCAGGGACACAGGGGGGCGAAAAACTGTTTTTT
TRBV27,NA,TRBJ1-6,NA,CASRGWGGNNSPLHF,TGTGCCAGCAGGGGGTGGGGGGGCAATAATTCACCCCTCCACTTT
TRBV10-3,NA,TRBJ2-5,TRBD2,CAISVATSGGPQETQYF,TGTGCCATCAGTGTGGCGACTAGCGGGGGACCGCAAGAGACCCAGTACTTC
TRBV4-3,NA,TRBJ2-1,TRBD2,CASSQDGLAGGPGQFF,TGCGCCAGCAGCCAAGACGGGCTAGCGGGAGGGCCTGGTCAGTTCTTC
TRBV5-1,once,TRBJ2-1,TRBD2,CASSLAGLSYNEQFF,TGCGCCAGCAGTTTAGCGGGACTCTCCTACAATGAGCAGTTCTTC
TRBV7-6,NA,TRBJ1-2,NA,CASSLKEAVGYTF,TGTGCCAGCAGCTTAAAGGAGGCAGTAGGCTACACCTTC
TRBV5-1,NA,TRBJ1-4,NA,CASQRQDNEKLFF,TGCGCCAGCCAGAGGCAGGATAATGAAAAACTGTTTTTT
TRBV7-2,NA,TRBJ2-3,TRBD2,CVEGWRGGTDTQYF,TGTGTTGAGGGGTGGCGGGGGGGCACAGATACGCAGTATTTT
TRBV7-6,NA,TRBJ2-7,NA,CASSLAPDSYEQYF,TGTGCCAGCAGCTTAGCCCCAGACTCCTACGAGCAGTACTTC
TRBV18,NA,TRBJ2-3,NA,CASSPRTGSRAFTDTQYF,TGTGCCAGCTCACCACGTACCGGTAGCCGAGCATTCACAGATACGCAGTATTTT
TRBV10-3,NA,TRBJ2-7,NA,CAIRAGVPYEQYF,TGTGCCATCAGGGCAGGCGTCCCCTACGAGCAGTACTTC
TRBV6-6,NA,TRBJ2-7,TRBD1,CATRTGGQYEQYF,TGTGCCACCCGGACAGGGGGCCAATACGAGCAGTACTTC
TRBV6-1,NA,TRBJ1-3,NA,CATQTAGGNTIYF,TGTGCCACCCAGACAGCCGGTGGAAACACCATATATTTT
TRBV5-1,NA,TRBJ2-3,TRBD1,CASSLGPGQNLGTDTQYF,TGCGCCAGCAGCTTGGGTCCGGGACAGAATCTTGGCACAGATACGCAGTATTTT
TRBV5-1,NA,TRBJ2-7,NA,CASSLETGSSYEQYF,TGCGCCAGCAGCTTGGAAACAGGGAGCTCCTACGAGCAGTACTTC
TRBV21-1,NA,TRBJ1-1,NA,CASSKAIFGGRSVALRGQAFF,TGTGCCAGCAGCAAAGCAATCTTTGGGGGCCGATCAGTGGCCCTAAGGGGTCAAGCTTTCTTT
TRBV5-6,NA,TRBJ2-7,NA,CASSRRDRIYEQYF,TGTGCCAGCAGCCGCCGGGACCGCATCTACGAGCAGTACTTC
TRBV14,NA,TRBJ2-3,TRBD1,CASSRDSITQYF,TGTGCCAGCAGCCGGGACAGTATAACGCAGTATTTT
TRBV11-2,once,TRBJ2-7,NA,CASSLDRQEYEQYF,TGTGCCAGCAGCTTAGATAGACAGGAGTACGAGCAGTACTTC
TRBV5-1,NA,TRBJ2-3,TRBD2,CASSLGFTSGTVDTQYF,TGCGCCAGCAGCTTGGGGTTTACTAGCGGGACGGTAGATACGCAGTATTTT
TRBV15,NA,TRBJ1-3,NA,CATSRVGGRGNTIYF,TGTGCCACCAGCAGAGTTGGGGGGCGCGGAAACACCATATATTTT
TRBV5-1,NA,TRBJ2-5,NA,CASSRDSLETQYF,TGCGCCAGCAGCCGGGACTCCCTAGAGACCCAGTACTTC
TRBV11-2,NA,TRBJ2-1,TRBD1,CASREGKGAGGNNEQFF,TGTGCCAGCAGAGAGGGAAAGGGGGCAGGGGGTAACAATGAGCAGTTCTTC
TRBV5-5,NA,TRBJ2-5,NA,CASSRDVKETQYF,TGTGCCAGCAGCAGGGACGTCAAAGAGACCCAGTACTTC
TRBV5-1,NA,TRBJ2-7,NA,CASSLAQGSYEQYF,TGCGCCAGCAGCTTGGCGCAGGGGTCCTACGAGCAGTACTTC
TRBV11-1,NA,TRBJ2-6,NA,CASSSFTGSSSGANVLTF,TGTGCCAGCAGCTCCTTTACAGGGAGCAGTTCTGGGGCCAACGTCCTGACTTTC
TRBV6-1,NA,TRBJ1-2,NA,CASFRGHGYTF,TGTGCCAGTTTCAGGGGCCATGGCTACACCTTC
TRBV2,NA,TRBJ1-2,TRBD1,CASSLTSVNRGGLSYTF,TGTGCCAGCAGTCTAACTTCCGTAAACAGGGGAGGATTAAGCTACACCTTC
TRBV5-1,NA,TRBJ2-1,TRBD1,CASSLSGTGDEQFF,TGCGCCAGCAGCTTGTCGGGCACAGGGGATGAGCAGTTCTTC
TRBV10-3,NA,TRBJ1-1,NA,CAIKESGGNTEAFF,TGTGCCATCAAAGAATCGGGGGGGAACACTGAAGCTTTCTTT
TRBV30,NA,TRBJ2-7,TRBD2,CAWQLTSGNSEQYF,TGTGCCTGGCAACTGACTAGCGGGAACAGCGAGCAGTACTTC
TRBV9,NA,TRBJ2-5,NA,CASSRLGAGETQYF,TGTGCCAGCAGTCGTCTTGGGGCGGGGGAGACCCAGTACTTC
TRBV11-2,NA,TRBJ2-7,NA,CASSLTALSYEQYF,TGTGCCAGCAGCTTAACTGCCCTCTCCTACGAGCAGTACTTC
TRBV5-6,once,TRBJ2-7,NA,CASSSKGGDEQYF,TGTGCCAGCAGCTCGAAGGGGGGAGACGAGCAGTACTTC
TRBV10-2,NA,TRBJ2-7,TRBD1,CASSKGASYEQYF,TGCGCCAGCAGTAAGGGGGCCTCCTACGAGCAGTACTTC
TRBV2,NA,TRBJ1-5,NA,CASRRQVLNQPQHF,TGTGCCAGCAGACGACAGGTTTTAAATCAGCCCCAGCATTTT
TRBV2,NA,TRBJ1-1,TRBD1,CASILQGQETEAFF,TGTGCCAGCATCTTACAGGGGCAAGAGACTGAAGCTTTCTTT
TRBV9,NA,TRBJ2-3,TRBD1,CASSYSTGTGKKDTQYF,TGTGCCAGCAGTTATTCTACCGGGACAGGGAAGAAGGATACGCAGTATTTT
TRBV2,NA,TRBJ2-7,NA,CASSDQNYEQYF,TGTGCCAGTTCGGACCAAAACTACGAGCAGTACTTC
TRBV10-3,few,TRBJ1-6,NA,CAISGTRDNSPLHF,TGTGCCATCAGTGGGACCAGAGATAATTCACCCCTCCACTTT
TRBV30,NA,TRBJ1-2,TRBD1,CAWSRTRGRKVGGYTF,TGTGCCTGGAGTCGAACTAGGGGGCGCAAGGTGGGAGGCTACACCTTC
TRBV30,NA,TRBJ2-7,NA,CAGIRGDYEQYF,TGTGCCGGGATAAGAGGGGACTACGAGCAGTACTTC
TRBV11-2,NA,TRBJ1-2,NA,CASSPDWNYGYTF,TGTGCCAGCAGCCCGGACTGGAACTATGGCTACACCTTC
TRBV18,NA,TRBJ1-2,TRBD1,CASSPTTGYTYGYTF,TGTGCCAGCTCACCTACGACAGGGTATACCTATGGCTACACCTTC
TRBV7-2,NA,TRBJ1-6,NA,CASTPGAAYNSPLHF,TGTGCCAGCACCCCAGGGGCAGCCTATAATTCACCCCTCCACTTT
TRBV6-5,NA,TRBJ1-4,TRBD1,CASSPDRTWEKLFF,TGTGCCAGCAGTCCGGACAGGACCTGGGAAAAACTGTTTTTT
TRBV2,few,TRBJ1-3,NA,CASSFSGNTIYF,TGTGCCAGCAGTTTCTCTGGAAACACCATATATTTT
TRBV7-9,NA,TRBJ2-2,NA,CASSLAGVSGELFF,TGTGCCAGCAGCTTAGCAGGGGTCTCCGGGGAGCTGTTTTTT
TRBV5-1,NA,TRBJ2-1,TRBD2,CASSLDPSGGSKQFF,TGCGCCAGCAGCTTGGACCCTAGCGGGGGATCGAAGCAGTTCTTC
TRBV9,NA,TRBJ2-7,TRBD2,CASSVGGGISYEQYF,TGTGCCAGCAGCGTAGGGGGGGGAATCTCCTACGAGCAGTACTTC
TRBV18,NA,TRBJ2-7,TRBD2,CASSPVREGEQYF,TGTGCCAGCTCACCGGTGAGGGAGGGCGAGCAGTACTTC
TRBV7-2,NA,TRBJ2-2,TRBD2,CASSSSGVNTGELFF,TGTGCCAGCAGCTCTAGCGGGGTAAACACCGGGGAGCTGTTTTTT
TRBV2,NA,TRBJ1-4,NA,CASRGTLGEKLFF,TGTGCCAGCAGGGGGACTCTGGGGGAAAAACTGTTTTTT
TRBV30,once,TRBJ2-3,NA,CAWSVGIPQGGRWTDTQYF,TGTGCCTGGAGTGTAGGGATCCCCCAGGGGGGGCGCTGGACAGATACGCAGTATTTT
TRBV5-1,NA,TRBJ1-6,NA,CASSSGQKNSPLHF,TGCGCCAGCAGCTCTGGGCAGAAGAATTCACCCCTCCACTTT
TRBV7-2,NA,TRBJ2-1,TRBD1,CASSLGDRVVGEQFF,TGTGCCAGCAGCTTAGGGGACAGGGTTGTTGGTGAGCAGTTCTTC
TRBV18,NA,TRBJ1-1,TRBD1,CASSPLGQGDTEAFF,TGTGCCAGCTCACCCTTGGGACAGGGAGACACTGAAGCTTTCTTT
TRBV29-1,NA,TRBJ1-2,TRBD1,CSVWQGDGYTF,TGCAGCGTTTGGCAGGGGGATGGCTACACCTTC